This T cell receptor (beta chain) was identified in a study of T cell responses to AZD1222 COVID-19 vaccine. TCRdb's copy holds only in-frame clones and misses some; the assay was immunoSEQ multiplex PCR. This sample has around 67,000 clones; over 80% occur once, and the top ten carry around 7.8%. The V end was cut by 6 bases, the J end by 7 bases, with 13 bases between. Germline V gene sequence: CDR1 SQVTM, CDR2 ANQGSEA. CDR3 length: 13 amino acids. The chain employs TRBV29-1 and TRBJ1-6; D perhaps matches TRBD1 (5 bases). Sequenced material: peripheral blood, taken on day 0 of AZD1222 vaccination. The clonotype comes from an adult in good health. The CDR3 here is CSVTWGGNSPLHF. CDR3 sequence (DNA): TGCAGCGTGACGTGGGGCGGCAATTCACCCCTCCACTTT.